The 14 T cell receptor beta chains listed next were all sequenced from one sample in a study of blood T cell repertoires in COVID-19. Clones were sequenced by immunoSEQ multiplex PCR, and TCRdb holds only the in-frame ones, with some missing. The sample has around 300,000 clones, less than 90% seen once. The sample was PBMCs or T cells enriched from blood (not recorded which). Receptor source: a woman aged 45-59 years who had recovered from COVID-19.

The chain's CDR3 is CALAREPNYGYTF. DNA of the CDR3: TGTGCCCTAGCCCGAGAACCGAACTATGGCTACACCTTC. This chain joins TRBV30 and TRBJ1-2; D is ambiguous. The CDR3 totals 13 residues. V lost 8 bases, J lost 2 bases, and 15 bases lay in between. CDR1 is GTSNPN, CDR2 SVGIG, per germline (reference sequence).

This chain's CDR3 is CASNTRQGGGNQPQHF. Here the CDR3 DNA reads TGTGCCAGCAACACGCGACAGGGCGGGGGCAATCAGCCCCAGCATTTT. J is TRBJ1-5 and V is TRBV28; TRBD1 matches 7 bases. The CDR3 length is 16 residues. From germline, CDR1 is MDHEN and CDR2 SYDVKM. The V segment lost 7 bases and the J segment 2 bases; nucleotides outside the gene matches: 11.

J is TRBJ1-1 and V is TRBV7-9; 7 bases fit TRBD1. The CDR3 length is 16 residues. Trimming removed 0 bases from V and 4 bases from J; junction bases left unmatched: 8. Germline CDR1 and CDR2: SEHNR and FQNEAQ (reference sequence). The DNA for the CDR3 is TGTGCCAGCAGCTTAGCTACTACAGGGGTAGGCACTGAAGCTTTCTTT. It translates to CASSLATTGVGTEAFF.

The rearrangement links TRBV19 to TRBJ2-5; TRBD1 matches at 9 bases. The V gene's germline CDR1 is LNHDA and CDR2 SQIVND (reference sequence). Losses at the gene ends were 8 bases for V and 5 bases for J; bases not matched to a gene: 9. This CDR3 comprises 14 residues. The CDR3 loop reads CASSRTGARETQYF. CDR3 bases: TGTGCCAGTTCCCGGACAGGGGCGCGGGAGACCCAGTACTTC.

V gene TRBV7-3 combines with J gene TRBJ2-1; 9 bases line up with TRBD1. The CDR3 spans 14 residues. Germline CDR1 SGHTA, CDR2 FQGTGA. Trimming took 4 bases from V and 12 from J; bases not matched to a gene: 10. CDR3 nucleotides: TGTGCCAGCAGCTCCACCGGGACAGGGAGCGTGCAGTTCTTC. Its protein product is CASSSTGTGSVQFF.

The CDR3 sequence: CASSLVPGGNQPQHF. CDR3 bases: TGTGCCAGCAGCTTGGTTCCCGGAGGGAATCAGCCCCAGCATTTT. The chain links TRBV5-4 to TRBJ1-5; D remains unclear. The CDR3 length is 15 residues. The V end lost 0 bases, the J end lost 4 bases, and 11 bases lay between the germline ends. Germline V gene lookup returns CDR1 SGHNT and CDR2 YYREEE (reference sequence). Combining the CDR3 with reference TRBV5-4 and TRBJ1-5 gives the whole variable domain ETGVTQSPTHLIKTRGQQVTLRCSSQSGHNTVSWYQQALGQGPQFIFQYYREEENGRGNFPPRFSGLQFPNYSSELNVNALELDDSALYLCASSLVPGGNQPQHFGDGTRLSIL.

This chain connects TRBV6-5 to TRBJ2-2; D might be TRBD1 (6 bases). Trimming cost V 2 bases and J 2 bases, with 9 bases left between them. The CDR3 sequence is 15 residues long. From germline, CDR1 is MNHEY and CDR2 SVGAGI. CDR3 in amino acids: CASSYPRGNTGELFF. CDR3 coding DNA: TGTGCCAGCAGTTACCCCAGGGGAAACACCGGGGAGCTGTTTTTT.

V and J are TRBV4-1 and TRBJ2-7, with D perhaps TRBD1 (5 bases). V lost 0 bases, J lost 5 bases, and 14 bases lay in between. CDR1 and CDR2 (germline): MGHRA, YSYEKL. The CDR3 is 15 amino acids. The CDR3 here is CASSQDGAKLDEQYF. Written as DNA, the CDR3 is TGCGCCAGCAGCCAAGATGGGGCGAAACTCGACGAGCAGTACTTC.

J is TRBJ2-1 and V is TRBV10-3, with TRBD2 matching over 14 bases. The CDR3 covers 18 residues. Looked up from germline, CDR1 is ENHRY and CDR2 is SYGVKD. The junction had 8 bases not matched to a gene; V was cut back by 2 bases and J by 5 bases. The CDR3 here is CAISEDYGTSGRDNEQFF. The CDR3 bases are TGTGCCATCAGTGAGGATTACGGGACTAGCGGGAGAGACAATGAGCAGTTCTTC.

The V and J genes are TRBV6-1 and TRBJ2-7, with 13 bases identical to TRBD2. Losses at the gene ends were 4 bases for V and 1 base for J; bases not matched to a gene: 10. The germline gives CDR1 MNHNS, CDR2 SASEGT. The CDR3 has 18 residues. The CDR3 protein is CASSARLAGGGNSYEQYF. CDR3 nucleotide sequence: TGTGCCAGCAGTGCCAGACTAGCGGGAGGAGGAAATTCCTACGAGCAGTACTTC.

V is TRBV5-5 and J is TRBJ2-1, with D possibly being TRBD2 (6 bases). Germline CDR1 SGHKS, CDR2 YYEKEE (reference sequence). Trimming shortened V by 4 bases and J by 1 base, and 12 bases separated the two germline ends. CDR3 length: 15 residues. The CDR3 sequence: CASSQEGNSYNEQFF. The CDR3 nucleotides are TGTGCCAGCAGCCAGGAGGGGAATTCCTACAATGAGCAGTTCTTC.

This clone was seen a handful of times. The chain couples TRBV12-3 or TRBV12-4 to TRBJ2-1; D not certain. There are 12 residues in the CDR3. Trimming removed 9 bases from V and 8 bases from J, with 14 bases in between. CDR3 nucleotide sequence: TGTGCCAGTCAGATCAATCATTATGAGCAGTTCTTC. Its protein product is CASQINHYEQFF.

This clone was counted once. Because it lacks the conserved phenylalanine or tryptophan at the end, this CDR3 is likely a read error. The DNA is omitted, as the CDR3 cannot be located on it reliably, and the CDR3 follows TCRdb's listing. The chain recombines TRBV4-2 with TRBJ2-7; TRBD1, the table's D call, lacks a check against the DNA. The CDR3 is 11 amino acids long, termini counted. CDR1 and CDR2 (germline): LGHNA, YNFKEQ. CDR3 protein: CASSKSGRRSG.

This chain joins TRBV5-1 and TRBJ1-1; tentative D call: TRBD1 (6 bases). The CDR3 runs 13 residues. Trimming cost V 3 bases and J 3 bases, with 9 bases left between them. Germline values: CDR1 SGHRS, CDR2 YFSETQ. The CDR3 is CASSSTGYTEAFF. CDR3 coding DNA: TGCGCCAGCAGCTCCACAGGGTACACTGAAGCTTTCTTT.